This T cell receptor beta chain stems from a study of blood T cell repertoires in COVID-19. The data were produced by immunoSEQ multiplex PCR, yet TCRdb's version contains in-frame clones alone and is incomplete. The sample records tens of thousands of clones, over 80% being singletons. The receptor's source is a woman of 80 years or more with acute or convalescent COVID-19. The sequencing sample was made of peripheral blood.

In nucleotides, the CDR3 is TGTGCCAGCAATTCTAGACAGTATGGCTACACCTTC. Amino acid sequence: CASNSRQYGYTF. The chain joins TRBV6-5 to TRBJ1-2, with D maybe TRBD1 (5 bases). V lost 7 bases and J 5 bases, leaving 11 bases between the germline ends. Germline-derived CDR1 and CDR2 are MNHEY and SVGAGI. This CDR3 has 12 amino acids.